A selection of T cell receptor beta chains follows, all from one sample in a study of CD8 T cells in ankylosing spondylitis. TCRdb reprocessed the 5' RACE reads with MiXCR, giving one entry per CDR3 protein. The sample shows 200,000 to 300,000 distinct CDR3 sequences, roughly 10% of them seen only once. Sequenced: blood, either unsorted or a sorted T cell fraction (not recorded which). Receptors were obtained from a male donor with ankylosing spondylitis or in good health (not recorded which). Both conserved end residues are part of each CDR3. The D gene is left open where the match is weak. Size is omitted from some rows. Given values are once, few, many or a class for expanded clones.

v_gene	j_gene	abundance	d_gene	CDR3aa	CDR3nt
TRBV7-8	TRBJ2-1	NA	NA	CASSLLRDSSYNEQFF	TGTGCCAGCAGCCTACTCCGGGACTCCTCCTACAATGAGCAGTTCTTC
TRBV7-9	TRBJ2-1	few	TRBD2	CASSLGLAGLGFF	TGTGCCAGCAGCTTGGGACTAGCGGGGCTCGGATTCTTC
TRBV7-3	TRBJ2-1	NA	TRBD2	CASSYGGGPLNEQFF	TGTGCCAGCAGCTATGGGGGAGGGCCGTTGAATGAGCAGTTCTTC
TRBV2	TRBJ2-2	NA	NA	CATRSPGELFF	TGTGCCACCCGGAGCCCCGGGGAGCTGTTTTTT
TRBV27	TRBJ2-7	few	TRBD1	CASSLSTGQGVYEQYF	TGTGCCAGCAGTTTAAGTACGGGACAGGGTGTATACGAGCAGTACTTC
TRBV20-1	TRBJ1-5	NA	NA	CSARSPGGSNQPQHF	TGCAGTGCTAGATCCCCGGGAGGTAGCAATCAGCCCCAGCATTTT
TRBV6-1	TRBJ2-7	many	NA	CASSDVRYEQYF	TGTGCCAGCAGTGATGTGCGATACGAGCAGTACTTC
TRBV4-2	TRBJ2-3	NA	TRBD2	CASSQAGGIADTQYF	TGTGCCAGCAGCCAAGCGGGGGGGATCGCAGATACGCAGTATTTT
TRBV20-1	TRBJ1-1	many	TRBD1	CSARDWGQYTEAFF	TGCAGTGCTAGAGATTGGGGACAGTACACTGAAGCTTTCTTT
TRBV5-6	TRBJ2-7	NA	TRBD2	CASSRGLAGEQYF	TGTGCCAGCAGCCGAGGACTAGCGGGGGAGCAGTACTTC
TRBV5-1	TRBJ2-5	many	TRBD2	CASSLAVGGETQYF	TGCGCCAGCAGCTTGGCCGTGGGGGGGGAGACCCAGTACTTC
TRBV11-2	TRBJ2-3	many	TRBD2	CASSYNSGGADTQYF	TGTGCCAGCAGCTACAATAGCGGGGGGGCAGATACGCAGTATTTT
TRBV5-1	TRBJ2-1	many	NA	CASSFGRDNEQFF	TGCGCCAGCAGCTTCGGACGAGACAATGAGCAGTTCTTC
TRBV20-1	TRBJ2-3	many	NA	CSARGGDEGLYTDTQYF	TGCAGTGCTAGAGGAGGGGACGAGGGCCTATACACAGATACGCAGTATTTT
TRBV2	TRBJ2-1	NA	NA	CASSEGLGASGFF	TGTGCCAGCAGTGAAGGTCTGGGGGCTAGCGGATTCTTC
TRBV27	TRBJ2-3	many	NA	CASSLEGRWTLRTDTQYF	TGTGCCAGCAGTTTAGAGGGAAGATGGACCCTACGCACAGATACGCAGTATTTT
TRBV7-9	TRBJ2-5	NA	NA	CASSPYGEYQETQYF	TGTGCCAGCAGCCCCTACGGGGAGTACCAAGAGACCCAGTACTTC
TRBV5-1	TRBJ1-1	many	TRBD1	CASSQYEGAVQNTEAFF	TGCGCCAGCAGCCAATACGAGGGGGCGGTCCAAAACACTGAAGCTTTCTTT
TRBV29-1	TRBJ1-1	many	TRBD1	CSASGQGAPEAFF	TGCAGCGCTTCGGGACAGGGGGCGCCCGAAGCTTTCTTT
TRBV29-1	TRBJ2-7	many	NA	CSVGLGAYEQYF	TGCAGCGTTGGTCTAGGAGCCTACGAGCAGTACTTC
TRBV5-1	TRBJ1-1	many	NA	CASSSFSENTEAFF	TGCGCCAGCAGCTCGTTTTCAGAGAACACTGAAGCTTTCTTT
TRBV6-1	TRBJ2-7	few	NA	CASTLGGSGYEQYF	TGTGCCAGCACTCTGGGGGGCTCCGGCTACGAGCAGTACTTC
TRBV28	TRBJ2-2	NA	NA	CASSPTARPYGELFF	TGTGCCAGCAGCCCTACTGCTAGACCCTACGGGGAGCTGTTTTTT
TRBV5-1	TRBJ1-4	many	NA	CASSLVGGNEKLFF	TGCGCCAGCAGCTTGGTAGGGGGGAATGAAAAACTGTTTTTT
TRBV20-1	TRBJ2-2	many	NA	CSARDGEKNTGELFF	TGCAGTGCGCGGGACGGAGAAAAGAACACCGGGGAGCTGTTTTTT